This passage covers 21 T cell receptor beta chains from one sample sequenced in a study of early T cells in non-severe SARS-CoV-2 infection. TCRdb reprocessed the 5' RACE reads with MiXCR, giving one entry per CDR3 protein. The table lists 55,000 to 75,000 distinct CDR3 sequences, roughly 8.8% of them singletons. Sequencing input: whole blood. The source is an adult who was a healthcare worker with PCR-confirmed SARS-CoV-2 infection or an uninfected control (not recorded which).

This clonotype was counted ten times or more. The V and J genes are TRBV28 and TRBJ2-7, with 9 bases aligning to TRBD1. The V gene end was trimmed by 4 bases and the J gene end by 3 bases; junction bases not matched to a gene: 7. Germline V gives CDR1 MDHEN, CDR2 SYDVKM. The CDR3 totals 15 residues. The CDR3 coding sequence is TGTGCCAGCAGTTCAGGCGGGACAGGGAACTACGAGCAGTACGTC. Translation: CASSSGGTGNYEQYV.

This clonotype was seen more than once but under ten times. The chain joins TRBV7-9 to TRBJ1-1, with D tentatively TRBD1 (6 bases). Trimming cost V 4 bases and J 1 base, with 10 bases left between them. Germline V lookup: CDR1 SEHNR, CDR2 FQNEAQ (reference sequence). The CDR3 sequence is 14 residues long. CDR3 sequence (DNA): TGTGCCAGCAGCTCGACAGGTTGGAACACTGAAGCTTTCTTT. Translated, it gives CASSSTGWNTEAFF.

This chain links TRBV5-5 with TRBJ2-4; 12 positions match TRBD2. The V segment lost 4 bases and the J segment 0 bases; nucleotides outside the gene matches: 14. The CDR3 sequence is 20 residues long. CDR1 SGHKS and CDR2 YYEKEE come from the germline V gene (reference sequence). CDR3 coding DNA: TGTGCCAGCAGCACCCTTCTCGCTAGCGGGGGGGGGCTAGCCAAAAACATTCAGTACTTC. Translation: CASSTLLASGGGLAKNIQYF.

V gene TRBV5-1 combines with J gene TRBJ2-3; D tentatively fits TRBD1 or TRBD2 (6 bases each). V was shortened by 3 bases and J by 15 bases, with 20 bases between the two germline ends. This CDR3 is 13 amino acids long. Germline V lookup: CDR1 SGHRS, CDR2 YFSETQ. The CDR3 DNA is TGCGCCAGCAGCTGGGGTCGACGGGGGCTGTATTATTTT. Residues: CASSWGRRGLYYF.

This clonotype was recorded a few times. This rearrangement joins TRBV25-1 to TRBJ2-3, with TRBD1 matching 7 bases. Unmatched junction bases numbered 12, after V lost 4 bases and J lost 5 bases. There are 16 residues in the CDR3. Per germline, CDR1 MGHDK and CDR2 SYGVNS. Written as DNA, the CDR3 is TGTGCCAGCAGTGTGTGGACAGGCCTCAGGCAAGATACGCAGTATTTT. Encoded protein: CASSVWTGLRQDTQYF.

The chain recombines TRBV20-1 with TRBJ1-1; TRBD1 matches 8 bases. The CDR3 loop spans 15 amino acids. CDR1 is DFQATT, CDR2 SNEGSKA, per germline (reference sequence). J was trimmed by 4 bases and V by 1 base; bases with no gene match: 8. DNA of the CDR3: TGCAGTGCTAGAGGCGTGGACAGGGCGGCCACTGAAGCTTTCTTT. This sequence encodes CSARGVDRAATEAFF.

This clonotype occurred many times. The J gene is TRBJ2-3, the V gene TRBV6-1; no firm D call. The CDR3 is 15 amino acids. The V end was cut by 5 bases, the J end by 0 bases, with 12 bases between. Germline assignment: CDR1 MNHNS and CDR2 SASEGT. The CDR3 sequence is CASSLPIRSTDTQYF. The CDR3 DNA sequence: TGTGCCAGCAGTTTACCTATCCGTAGCACAGATACGCAGTATTTT.

In its sample, this clonotype was seen once. A much larger clone differs from this one at a single base, so this may be a read error. The V call is TRBV2, the J call TRBJ2-3, with 7 nucleotides matching TRBD2. The CDR3 spans 12 residues. The germline gives CDR1 SNHLY, CDR2 FYNNEI. With 11 bases clipped from V and 2 bases from J, the junction kept 4 bases outside the gene matches. The CDR3 loop is CAGGRDTDTQYF. Here the CDR3 DNA reads TGTGCCGGGGGGAGGGACACAGATACGCAGTATTTT. The whole variable domain, remainder taken from reference TRBV2 and TRBJ2-3, is EPEVTQTPSHQVTQMGQEVILRCVPISNHLYFYWYRQILGQKVEFLVSFYNNEISEKSEIFDDQFSVERPDGSNFTLKIRSTKLEDSAMYFCAGGRDTDTQYFGPGTRLTVL.

This clonotype occurred many times. The chain joins TRBV12-3 or TRBV12-4 to TRBJ2-5; D is perhaps TRBD1 or TRBD2 (5 bases each). V gave up 5 bases and J gave up 1 base, with 17 bases separating them. This CDR3 contains 16 residues. DNA of the CDR3: TGTGCCAGCAGTCCATTCGGGACGGTGAGCCAAGAGACCCAGTACTTC. As protein: CASSPFGTVSQETQYF.

This clonotype was seen a few times. The chain carries TRBV7-3 and TRBJ2-5; 7 bases are a match to TRBD2. This CDR3 comprises 15 residues. Germline V gene sequence: CDR1 SGHTA, CDR2 FQGTGA. Unmatched junction bases numbered 9, after V lost 7 bases and J lost 1 base. The CDR3 coding sequence is TGTGCCAGCACCCAGGGAGGGACGAGCCAAGAGACCCAGTACTTC. Translating it yields CASTQGGTSQETQYF.

This clonotype was seen repeatedly, ten times or more. The chain has TRBV20-1 and TRBJ1-2, with a tentative D call TRBD1 (5 bases). CDR1 DFQATT and CDR2 SNEGSKA come from the germline V gene (reference sequence). With 1 base removed from V and 4 bases from J, the gap between germline ends came to 7 bases. The CDR3 contains 12 residues. The CDR3 region has the DNA TGCAGTGCTAGAGGGGACGGCTATGGCTACACCTTC. This encodes CSARGDGYGYTF.

With regard to this clonotype: A much bigger clone sits one base away, suggesting this may be a read error. The chain uses TRBV27 and TRBJ2-3; no definite D call. This CDR3 comprises 12 residues. Germline V gives CDR1 MNHEY, CDR2 SMNVEV (reference sequence). CDR3 sequence: CASSSLTDTRYF. The CDR3 bases are TGTGCCAGCAGTTCCCTCACAGATACGCGGTATTTT.

This clonotype has just a few counts. This sequence joins TRBV5-1 and TRBJ2-3; 15 bases align to TRBD2. The CDR3 spans 16 residues. Trimming cost V 1 base and J 5 bases; bases outside gene matches: 2. The germline V gene has CDR1 SGHRS and CDR2 YFSETQ. CDR3 sequence (DNA): TGCGCCAGCAGCTTGCTGGGACTAGCGGGAGGAGATACGCAGTATTTT. Protein product: CASSLLGLAGGDTQYF.

The V and J genes are TRBV18 and TRBJ1-2; TRBD1 is a possible D gene (5 bases). The CDR3 contains 15 residues. Germline V gene data show CDR1 as KGHSH and CDR2 as LQKENI. Trimming took off 3 bases at V and 0 bases at J, with 11 bases between the two ends. The DNA of the CDR3 is TGTGCCAGCTCACCTCAGACAGACCCTAACTATGGCTACACCTTC. Translating gives CASSPQTDPNYGYTF.

CDR3: CASKTSGGARETQYF. Here the CDR3 DNA reads TGCGCCAGCAAGACTAGCGGGGGGGCGCGTGAGACCCAGTACTTC. The chain has TRBV5-1 and TRBJ2-5, with 14 bases fitting TRBD2. Trimming removed 6 bases from V and 5 bases from J; junction bases left unmatched: 6. CDR1 is SGHRS, CDR2 YFSETQ, per germline. The CDR3 totals 15 residues.

In its sample, this clonotype was seen a few times. The chain carries TRBV5-5 and TRBJ2-3; the D gene is possibly TRBD1 (6 bases). V was trimmed by 3 bases and J by 3 bases, leaving 11 bases between them. This CDR3 is built from 14 residues. Per the germline V gene, CDR1 is SGHKS and CDR2 is YYEKEE (reference sequence). CDR3 region: CASSWSGDTDTQYF. The CDR3 nucleotides read TGTGCCAGCAGCTGGTCAGGGGATACAGATACGCAGTATTTT.

This clonotype was detected only a few times. The chain uses TRBV14 and TRBJ1-3; tentatively, D is TRBD1 (5 bases). This CDR3 contains 14 residues. CDR1 is SGHDN, CDR2 FVKESK, per germline. V gave up 4 bases and J gave up 0 bases, with 7 bases separating them. The CDR3 reads CASSRQISGNTIYF. The CDR3 nucleotides are TGTGCCAGCAGCCGACAGATCTCTGGAAACACCATATATTTT. Combining the CDR3 with reference TRBV14 and TRBJ1-3 gives the whole variable domain EAGVTQFPSHSVIEKGQTVTLRCDPISGHDNLYWYRRVMGKEIKFLLHFVKESKQDESGMPNNRFLAERTGGTYSTLKVQPAELEDSGVYFCASSRQISGNTIYFGEGSWLTVV.

The chain couples TRBV5-1 to TRBJ2-7; 12 bases map to TRBD1. The CDR3 has 15 residues. V was clipped by 0 bases and J by 5 bases; unmatched bases: 3. Germline V gene lookup returns CDR1 SGHRS and CDR2 YFSETQ. CDR3 sequence reads: CASSLAGTGGHEQYV. Here the CDR3 DNA reads TGCGCCAGCAGCTTGGCAGGGACAGGGGGCCACGAGCAGTACGTC.

V usage is TRBV10-3 and J usage is TRBJ2-5; D not resolved. The CDR3 covers 11 residues. V shed 7 bases and J shed 0 bases, with 3 bases lying between them. The germline V gene has CDR1 ENHRY and CDR2 SYGVKD. CDR3 in amino acids: CAIKYQETQYF. The CDR3, as DNA: TGTGCCATCAAGTACCAAGAGACCCAGTACTTC.

The chain couples TRBV2 to TRBJ1-2, with 7 bases identical to TRBD1. The CDR3 runs to 12 residues. From germline, CDR1 is SNHLY and CDR2 FYNNEI. With 4 bases clipped from V and 7 bases from J, the junction kept 3 bases outside the gene matches. The chain's CDR3 is CASSVRGAGYTF. The CDR3 DNA follows: TGTGCCAGCAGTGTCAGGGGGGCTGGCTACACCTTC. Combining the CDR3 with reference TRBV2 and TRBJ1-2 gives the whole variable domain EPEVTQTPSHQVTQMGQEVILRCVPISNHLYFYWYRQILGQKVEFLVSFYNNEISEKSEIFDDQFSVERPDGSNFTLKIRSTKLEDSAMYFCASSVRGAGYTFGSGTRLTVV.

The table lists this clonotype with a few counts. The chain links TRBV10-2 to TRBJ1-3; D remains ambiguous. The CDR3 totals 15 residues. V was clipped by 0 bases and J by 2 bases, with 8 bases between them. CDR1 and CDR2 (germline): WSHSY, SAAADI. CDR3: CASSESAAPGNTIYF. CDR3 coding DNA: TGCGCCAGCAGTGAGTCGGCGGCCCCTGGAAACACCATATATTTT.